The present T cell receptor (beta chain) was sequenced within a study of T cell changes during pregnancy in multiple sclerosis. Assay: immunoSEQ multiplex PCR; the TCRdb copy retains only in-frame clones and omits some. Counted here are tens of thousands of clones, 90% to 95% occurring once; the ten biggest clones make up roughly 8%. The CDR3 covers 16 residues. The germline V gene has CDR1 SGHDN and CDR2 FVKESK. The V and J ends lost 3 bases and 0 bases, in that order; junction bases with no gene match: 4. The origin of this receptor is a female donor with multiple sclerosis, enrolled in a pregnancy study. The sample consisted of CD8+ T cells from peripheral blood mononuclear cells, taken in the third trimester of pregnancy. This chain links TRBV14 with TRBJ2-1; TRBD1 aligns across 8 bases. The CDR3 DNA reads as TGTGCCAGCAGCCATAACAGGGGGTTCTCCTACAATGAGCAGTTCTTC. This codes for CASSHNRGFSYNEQFF.